Each of the 25 T cell receptor beta chains below was sequenced from the same sample in a study of cytomegalovirus exposure and HLA in healthy donors. PCR employed 60 Vbeta and 13 Jbeta primers. Repertoires were generated with immunoSEQ multiplex PCR, while TCRdb's copy carries only in-frame clones and drops some. The sample lists approximately 170,000 clones; over 70% were seen once. Sequencing was carried out using PBMCs. These receptor sequences come from a woman between 40 and 50 years old in good health and CMV-seropositive.

The table lists this clone with a count of one. The chain joins TRBV5-4 to TRBJ1-1; a possible D gene is TRBD1 (5 bases). V dropped 5 bases and J dropped 1 base, with 15 bases sitting between them. The germline CDR1 and CDR2 sequences are SGHNT and YYREEE (reference sequence). The CDR3 covers 15 residues. CDR3 in DNA: TGTGCCAGCAGGTTTGGGGGGGAGCGGAACACTGAAGCTTTCTTT. Translation: CASRFGGERNTEAFF.

The chain combines TRBV27 with TRBJ1-4, with TRBD1 identical over 7 bases. From germline, CDR1 is MNHEY and CDR2 SMNVEV (reference sequence). V lost 3 bases, J lost 15 bases, and 7 bases stayed unmatched. The CDR3 totals 12 residues. The CDR3 DNA is TGTGCCAGCAGTTTTGCTGGGGGACAGTTGTTTTTT. This encodes CASSFAGGQLFF.

This clone was picked up a small number of times. The genes are TRBV7-9 and TRBJ2-7; TRBD1 aligns across 10 bases. The germline V gene has CDR1 SEHNR and CDR2 FQNEAQ (reference sequence). V lost 5 bases and J lost 5; bases outside the gene matches: 9. The CDR3 extends over 15 amino acids. The CDR3 DNA follows: TGTGCCAGCAGCGTAAACCGGGACAGGGGCGACGAGCAGTACTTC. It yields the protein CASSVNRDRGDEQYF. Looking up the rest from reference TRBV7-9 and TRBJ2-7 gives the full variable domain: DTGVSQNPRHKITKRGQNVTFRCDPISEHNRLYWYRQTLGQGPEFLTYFQNEAQLEKSRLLSDRFSAERPKGSFSTLEIQRTEQGDSAMYLCASSVNRDRGDEQYFGPGTRLTVT.

The CDR3 region is CASSFTTGEQFF. CDR3 bases: TGTGCCAGCAGTTTCACCACGGGTGAGCAGTTCTTC. The rearrangement links TRBV5-6 to TRBJ2-1; D ambiguous. This CDR3 contains 12 residues. V gave up 5 bases and J gave up 9 bases, with 12 bases separating them. The germline V gene encodes CDR1 SGHDT and CDR2 YYEEEE.

The V and J genes are TRBV28 and TRBJ2-1, with TRBD1 matching 9 bases. This CDR3 region has 15 residues. The V gene end was trimmed by 6 bases and the J gene end by 7 bases; junction bases not matched to a gene: 10. Per the germline V gene, CDR1 is MDHEN and CDR2 is SYDVKM. The DNA for the CDR3 is TGTGCCAGCAGAGAACCTACAGGGGGCGGAAATGAGCAGTTCTTC. Its protein is CASREPTGGGNEQFF.

The count of this clone is one. The gene calls are TRBV5-1 and TRBJ2-7, with D possibly being TRBD2 (6 bases). The germline V gene has CDR1 SGHRS and CDR2 YFSETQ. Trimming left V 0 bases short and J 4 bases short, with 14 bases between. The CDR3 covers 15 residues. The CDR3 protein is CASSLETGSRYEQYF. CDR3 sequence (DNA): TGCGCCAGCAGCTTGGAAACCGGGAGCAGATACGAGCAGTACTTC. Based on the CDR3 plus reference TRBV5-1 and TRBJ2-7, the full variable domain is KAGVTQTPRYLIKTRGQQVTLSCSPISGHRSVSWYQQTPGQGLQFLFEYFSETQRNKGNFPGRFSGRQFSNSRSEMNVSTLELGDSALYLCASSLETGSRYEQYFGPGTRLTVT.

V usage is TRBV5-1 and J usage is TRBJ2-1, with TRBD1 matching 7 bases. This CDR3 is built from 15 residues. The V and J ends lost 0 bases and 7 bases, in that order; junction bases with no gene match: 7. CDR1 and CDR2 from the germline V gene are SGHRS and YFSETQ. The CDR3 DNA is TGCGCCAGCAGCTTGGGTGACAGGGCGAGTAATGAGCAGTTCTTC. It translates to CASSLGDRASNEQFF.

The V gene is TRBV28, the J gene TRBJ2-7; D is uncertain. The V and J ends lost 6 bases and 7 bases respectively, with 10 bases between them. Germline V CDR1 and CDR2: MDHEN, SYDVKM. The CDR3 totals 11 residues. For the CDR3, the DNA is TGTGCCAGCAGCACTCCCTGGGAGCAGTACTTC. Translating gives CASSTPWEQYF.

The rearrangement uses TRBV15 and TRBJ1-6, with D perhaps TRBD1 (5 bases). The CDR3 has 16 amino acids. Trimming stripped 1 base from V and 8 bases from J, with 15 bases between. Germline CDR1 and CDR2: LNHNV and YYDKDF (reference sequence). As DNA, the CDR3 is TGTGCCACCAGCAGAGTGGTGGGGCGTCTACATTCACCCCTCCACTTT. It is translated as CATSRVVGRLHSPLHF.

The chain is built from TRBV7-9 and TRBJ1-1; perhaps TRBD1 as D (6 bases). From germline, CDR1 is SEHNR and CDR2 FQNEAQ (reference sequence). Between the trimmed V and J ends, which lost 7 bases and 0 bases, there was a span of 12 bases. This CDR3 is 14 amino acids long. In DNA form, the CDR3 reads TGTGCCAGCACCTTGGACAGCCTGAACACTGAAGCTTTCTTT. Amino acid sequence: CASTLDSLNTEAFF.

This chain links TRBV7-9 with TRBJ2-7; tentative D call: TRBD1 (6 bases). V gave up 11 bases and J gave up 0 bases, with 14 bases separating them. In germline, CDR1 is SEHNR, CDR2 FQNEAQ (reference sequence). This CDR3 region has 13 residues. The CDR3 sequence is CALGATGSYEQYF. CDR3 nucleotides: TGTGCCCTGGGGGCAACGGGCTCCTACGAGCAGTACTTC.

Notes on this clone: Its ends do not fully match the called genes, so a read error is possible. The chain uses TRBV7-9 and TRBJ1-2; D gene uncertain. The CDR3 spans 12 residues. In germline, CDR1 is SEHNR, CDR2 FQNEAQ (reference sequence). The CDR3: CSSSPQVVGYTF. DNA for the CDR3: TGTTCCAGCAGCCCCCAGGTCGTTGGCTACACCTTC.

Here the CDR3 DNA reads TGTGCCAGCAGCCCGCTAGGAAGAAACACCGGGGAGCTGTTTTTT. Translating it yields CASSPLGRNTGELFF. The chain uses TRBV5-4 and TRBJ2-2; the D is unclear. The germline V gene encodes CDR1 SGHNT and CDR2 YYREEE (reference sequence). The CDR3 loop spans 15 amino acids. V was clipped by 4 bases and J by 2 bases, with 12 bases between them. Supplemented by reference TRBV5-4 and TRBJ2-2, the full variable domain reads ETGVTQSPTHLIKTRGQQVTLRCSSQSGHNTVSWYQQALGQGPQFIFQYYREEENGRGNFPPRFSGLQFPNYSSELNVNALELDDSALYLCASSPLGRNTGELFFGEGSRLTVL.

As DNA, the CDR3 is TGTGCCTGGCAAGCGGGGGGCCTCTACAATGAGCAGTTCTTC. Amino acids: CAWQAGGLYNEQFF. The V call is TRBV30, the J call TRBJ2-1, with 9 bases lining up with TRBD2. CDR1 GTSNPN and CDR2 SVGIG come from the germline V gene (reference sequence). V lost 5 bases and J lost 3; bases outside the gene matches: 5. The CDR3 consists of 14 residues.

The chain combines TRBV27 with TRBJ1-5, with a tentative D call TRBD1 (5 bases). The CDR3 is made up of 16 amino acids. V was trimmed by 5 bases and J by 11 bases, leaving 25 bases between them. Germline-derived CDR1 and CDR2 are MNHEY and SMNVEV (reference sequence). CDR3 in amino acids: CASSLDGRDWSQTQHF. Written as DNA, the CDR3 is TGTGCCAGCAGTCTCGACGGGAGGGACTGGTCCCAGACCCAGCATTTT.

This clone has a handful of counts. The chain uses TRBV7-2 and TRBJ1-1, with TRBD1 as a possible D gene (5 bases). The CDR3 loop spans 14 amino acids. CDR1 and CDR2 (germline): SGHTA, FQGNSA. Between the trimmed V and J ends, which lost 5 bases and 2 bases, there was a span of 12 bases. The CDR3 loop is CASSITRTNTEAFF. CDR3 DNA sequence: TGTGCCAGCAGCATAACACGGACAAACACTGAAGCTTTCTTT.

V and J are TRBV5-1 and TRBJ1-1; D unresolved. The germline gives CDR1 SGHRS, CDR2 YFSETQ. The CDR3 is 13 residues long. V lost 4 bases and J lost 1, with 8 bases in between. As DNA, the CDR3 is TGCGCCAGCAGCACCCGGGGGAACACTGAAGCTTTCTTT. It is translated as CASSTRGNTEAFF.

The chain recombines TRBV28 with TRBJ1-5, with D unresolved. The germline V gene encodes CDR1 MDHEN and CDR2 SYDVKM. Trimming left V 4 bases short and J 9 bases short, with 16 bases between. The CDR3 is 14 residues long. This chain's CDR3 is CASSSGSGATPQHF. The CDR3 DNA is TGTGCCAGCAGTTCGGGTTCCGGAGCGACGCCCCAGCATTTT. Combining the CDR3 with reference TRBV28 and TRBJ1-5 gives the whole variable domain DVKVTQSSRYLVKRTGEKVFLECVQDMDHENMFWYRQDPGLGLRLIYFSYDVKMKEKGDIPEGYSVSREKKERFSLILESASTNQTSMYLCASSSGSGATPQHFGDGTRLSIL.

The rearrangement uses TRBV10-1 and TRBJ1-5; D is unresolved. V was shortened by 8 bases and J by 3 bases, with 17 bases between the two germline ends. The germline CDR1 and CDR2 sequences are WNHNN and SYGVQD (reference sequence). The CDR3 spans 15 residues. The CDR3 reads CASLPPVGPNQPQHF. DNA for the CDR3: TGCGCCAGCCTACCCCCCGTTGGTCCCAATCAGCCCCAGCATTTT.

The genes are TRBV7-6 and TRBJ2-5, with D tentatively TRBD1 (5 bases). The CDR3 sequence is 15 residues long. CDR1 is SGHVS and CDR2 is FNYEAQ in the germline V gene. Trimming stripped 5 bases from V and 5 bases from J, with 18 bases between. This CDR3 reads CASSAGLGARETQYF. The CDR3 nucleotides read TGTGCCAGCAGCGCCGGTTTAGGGGCCAGGGAGACCCAGTACTTC.

The chain has TRBV15 and TRBJ1-1; possible D gene TRBD1, 6 bases. There are 13 residues in the CDR3. Between the trimmed V and J ends, which lost 3 bases and 13 bases, there was a span of 18 bases. Germline V CDR1 and CDR2: LNHNV, YYDKDF (reference sequence). The CDR3, as DNA: TGTGCCACCAGCAGTAAGAACTGGGACAAGGATTTCTTT. As protein: CATSSKNWDKDFF. The full variable domain, completed using reference TRBV15 and TRBJ1-1, is DAMVIQNPRYQVTQFGKPVTLSCSQTLNHNVMYWYQQKSSQAPKLLFHYYDKDFNNEADTPDNFQSRRPNTSFCFLDIRSPGLGDTAMYLCATSSKNWDKDFFGQGTRLTVV.

V is TRBV23-1 and J is TRBJ1-2; D not certain. TRBV23-1 is identified as an open reading frame with a role that is uncertain. The CDR3 consists of 19 residues. V lost 3 bases to trimming and J lost 5 bases, with 28 bases between them. CDR3 bases: TGCGCCAGCAGTCACCCCAAGTCCGAGCGCGACCCCAACGTTTATGGCTACACCTTC. Encoded protein: CASSHPKSERDPNVYGYTF.

The genes are TRBV19 and TRBJ2-5, with a weak D call TRBD2 (5 bases). The CDR3 runs 13 residues. Germline CDR1 is LNHDA and CDR2 is SQIVND (reference sequence). V was clipped by 1 base and J by 9 bases, with 12 bases between them. CDR3 DNA: TGTGCCAGTAGTATAGGGGCCGCCGGGGCCCAGTACTTC. It translates to CASSIGAAGAQYF.

The J gene is TRBJ2-1, the V gene TRBV27, with 10 bases matching TRBD2. Germline trimming cut 3 bases from V and 6 bases from J; bases unmatched to any gene: 2. CDR3 size: 14 residues. CDR1 is MNHEY and CDR2 is SMNVEV in the germline V gene (reference sequence). The CDR3 loop reads CASSFSGGGNEQFF. CDR3 in DNA: TGTGCCAGCAGTTTCAGCGGGGGGGGCAATGAGCAGTTCTTC.

This chain links TRBV2 with TRBJ2-2, with a possible D match to TRBD1 (6 bases). Trimming stripped 3 bases from V and 7 bases from J, with 9 bases between. Germline V gene data show CDR1 as SNHLY and CDR2 as FYNNEI. The CDR3 has 13 residues. In DNA form, the CDR3 reads TGTGCCAGCAGTGACAGGGGTCACGGGGAGCTGTTTTTT. Residues: CASSDRGHGELFF.